What follows describes a single T cell receptor (beta chain). The CDR3 runs to 18 residues. Looked up from germline, CDR1 is GTSNPN and CDR2 is SVGIG (reference sequence). V lost 2 bases and J lost 3; bases outside the gene matches: 11. Only in-frame clones appear in the TCRdb table, and some are missing; sequencing was by immunoSEQ multiplex PCR. Here the sample spans some 29,000 clones, 80% to 90% being singletons. These data come from a study of blood T cell repertoires in COVID-19. The receptor comes from an elderly woman with COVID-19, enrolled during active disease. The sample comprised peripheral blood. The V call is TRBV30, the J call TRBJ1-4; 11 positions match TRBD1. The CDR3 nucleotides are TGTGCCTGGAGTCTGGACAGGGGGCGATTCGCAGCTAATGAAAAACTGTTTTTT. It specifies CAWSLDRGRFAANEKLFF.